This T cell receptor beta chain came from a study of metastatic and nonmetastatic thyroid tumors. In the study overall: Where malignant and benign thyroid patients were concerned, repertoires were compared across blood and tumor or nodule tissue. Points from the study as a whole: It was reportedly found that TCR beta diversity was significantly higher in malignant thyroid tumors than in benign nodules, a difference seen in both blood and tumor samples.

The entire patient cohort was treatment-naive prior to thyroid surgery. Under the authors' procedure: Clinicopathological groups supplied CDR3 differences that were used to build a distant-metastasis classifier for papillary thyroid cancer. With MiXCR, TCRdb reprocessed the PCR reads. TCRdb's processing, not the study's, gives the V and J calls here. Among about 25,000 clones listed, 20% to 25% were seen once. This clone was seen at least ten times. No antigen is known for it. Other DNA sequences from this sample encode an identical CDR3 as well. Sequencing input: adjacent normal tissue. This sequence originates from a female donor with papillary thyroid cancer or a benign thyroid nodule (not recorded which). Some clones in this sample may be carry-over from other donors' samples.

The CDR3 bases are TGTGCCAGCAGCCAAGGTGGTTACGAGCAGTACTTC. Translating gives CASSQGGYEQYF. This rearrangement joins TRBV14 to TRBJ2-7; D unclear. This CDR3 comprises 12 residues. The germline CDR1 and CDR2 sequences are SGHDN and FVKESK. Trimming shortened V by 1 base and J by 4 bases, and 5 bases separated the two germline ends.